This T cell receptor beta chain was found in a study of naive and memory T cell subsets. Overnight CMV lysate stimulation of fresh PBMCs defined donor CMV status by CD4+ IFNgamma. An equimolar mix of two oligonucleotides served as the beta constant-region primer for TRBC1 and TRBC2. Four rounds of PCR amplified the ligated cDNA using nested alpha and beta constant-region primers plus SP2. TCRdb analysed the UMI-ligation and nested PCR reads with MiXCR anew, one entry per CDR3 protein. Among 100,000 or so distinct CDR3 sequences listed, 7% were seen once. Sample: central memory CD4+ T cells from blood. This TCR was sampled from a human donor in good health.

CDR3 sequence: CASSPYSSGDTGELFF. The DNA of the CDR3 is TGTGCCAGCAGCCCATACTCAAGCGGGGACACCGGGGAGCTGTTTTTT. The chain links TRBV7-2 to TRBJ2-2, with 7 bases identical to TRBD2. Germline loops: CDR1 SGHTA, CDR2 FQGNSA. After removal of 5 bases from V and 3 bases from J, the junction contained 9 bases not matched to a gene. CDR3 length equals 16 residues. The variable domain in full, with the rest retrieved from reference TRBV7-2 and TRBJ2-2, is GAGVSQSPSNKVTEKGKDVELRCDPISGHTALYWYRQSLGQGLEFLIYFQGNSAPDKSGLPSDRFSAERTGGSVSTLTIQRTQQEDSAVYLCASSPYSSGDTGELFFGEGSRLTVL.